This TCR beta chain was observed in a study of beta chain features in type 1 diabetes. Study context: The number of sorted cells examined across all samples was some 99 million.

About this clone: What it binds is not known.

Investigators reverse transcribed all isolated RNA, so they sequenced expressed TCRB transcripts. Measured with immunoSEQ multiplex PCR; TCRdb has only the in-frame clones, and not every one. The sample lists around 250,000 clones; approximately 13% were seen once. Germline-derived CDR1 and CDR2 are GTSNPN and SVGIG (reference sequence). The V and J ends lost 4 bases and 2 bases respectively, with 6 bases between them. The CDR3 consists of 11 residues. Points from the study as a whole: Relative to healthy donors, patients appeared to have naive, central memory and Treg TCRB repertoires that were more similar. Within each of all four CD4+ subsets, Type 1 diabetes patients had TCRB CDR3s that were moderately but significantly shorter. A pattern of fewer insertions and more deletions at VDJ junctions was seen in type 1 diabetes patients. Whether TCRB rearrangement is influenced by HLA type went unresolved here.

This receptor was taken from a man aged 25-45 years with type 1 diabetes. What was sequenced was naive CD4+ T cells from blood. This chain uses TRBV30 with TRBJ2-7, with no clear D. CDR3 coding DNA: TGTGCCTGGAAATTAGCCTACGAGCAGTACTTC. It is translated as CAWKLAYEQYF.